This T cell receptor beta chain was sequenced for a study of CD8+CD57+ T cells in acquired aplastic anemia. Study observations and caveats: Patients and controls were not found to differ significantly in CD8+ Simpson's diversity. Shared by patients and controls, 25 to 30 CD8+ CDR3s were abundant in patients.

This clonotype was counted many times. What it binds is not known. V lost 4 bases to trimming and J lost 3 bases; unmatched junction nucleotides: 4. The CDR3 length is 14 residues. The germline gives CDR1 SSHAT, CDR2 FNYEAQ (reference sequence). Using genomic DNA as the template, TCR beta VDJ and CDR3 profiling was carried out. TCRdb passed the reads through MiXCR, listing each CDR3 protein once. The table lists about 210,000 distinct CDR3 sequences, over 55% of them singletons. Sequences were obtained from sorted CD4+, CD8+, or CD8+CD57+ T cells (not recorded which) from PBMCs. The chain employs TRBV7-7 and TRBJ2-5, with 8 bases matching TRBD2. The sequence came from a human donor in good health. The CDR3 here is CASSSISGEETQYF. CDR3 DNA sequence: TGTGCCAGCAGCTCCATTAGCGGGGAAGAGACCCAGTACTTC.